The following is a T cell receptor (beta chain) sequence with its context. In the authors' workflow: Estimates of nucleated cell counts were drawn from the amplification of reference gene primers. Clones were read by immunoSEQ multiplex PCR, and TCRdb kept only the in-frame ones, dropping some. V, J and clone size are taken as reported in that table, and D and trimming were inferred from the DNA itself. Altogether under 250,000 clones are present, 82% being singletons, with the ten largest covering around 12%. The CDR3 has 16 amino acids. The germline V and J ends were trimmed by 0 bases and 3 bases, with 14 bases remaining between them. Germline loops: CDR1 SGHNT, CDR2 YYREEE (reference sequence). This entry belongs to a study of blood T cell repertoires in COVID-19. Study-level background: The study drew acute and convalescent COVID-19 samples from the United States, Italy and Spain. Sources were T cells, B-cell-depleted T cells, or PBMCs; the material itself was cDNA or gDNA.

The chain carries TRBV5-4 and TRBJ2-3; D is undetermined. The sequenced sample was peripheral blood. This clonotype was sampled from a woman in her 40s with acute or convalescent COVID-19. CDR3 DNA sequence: TGTGCCAGCAGCTTGGCTTCCGTTCCCGGGACAGATACGCAGTATTTT. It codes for CASSLASVPGTDTQYF.